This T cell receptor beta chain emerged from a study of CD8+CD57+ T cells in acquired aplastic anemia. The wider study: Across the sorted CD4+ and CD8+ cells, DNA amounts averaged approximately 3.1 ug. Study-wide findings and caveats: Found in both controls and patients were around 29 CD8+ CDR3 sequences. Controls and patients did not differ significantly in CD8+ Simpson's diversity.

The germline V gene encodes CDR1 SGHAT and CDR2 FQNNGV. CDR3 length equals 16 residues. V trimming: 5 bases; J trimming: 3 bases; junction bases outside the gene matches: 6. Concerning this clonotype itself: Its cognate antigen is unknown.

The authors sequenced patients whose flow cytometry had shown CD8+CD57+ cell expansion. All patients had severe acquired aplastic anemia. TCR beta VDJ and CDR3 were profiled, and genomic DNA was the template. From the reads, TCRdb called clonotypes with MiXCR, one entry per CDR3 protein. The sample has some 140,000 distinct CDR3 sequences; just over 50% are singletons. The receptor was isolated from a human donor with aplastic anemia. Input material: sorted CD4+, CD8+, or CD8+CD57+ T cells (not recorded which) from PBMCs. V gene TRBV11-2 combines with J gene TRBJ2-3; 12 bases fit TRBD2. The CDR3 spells CASSKGLAGRTDTQYF. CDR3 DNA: TGTGCCAGCAGCAAGGGACTAGCGGGTCGGACAGATACGCAGTATTTT.